This TCR beta chain derives from a study of T cells in Graves' hyperthyroidism and ophthalmopathy. As regards this clonotype: An end of the junction does not agree with germline; a read error may underlie this.

The CDR3 contains 14 residues. Per germline, CDR1 SEHNR and CDR2 FQNEAQ (reference sequence). Uncontrolled infection, other autoimmune disease, pregnancy and lactation each barred patients from inclusion. Authors of the study amplified TCR beta CDR3 regions from RNA transcripts. Primed by the HTBI set, a first-round RT-PCR was run on the TCR CDR3. TCRdb re-called the multiplex PCR reads through MiXCR, storing one row per CDR3 protein. This sample has hundreds of thousands of distinct CDR3 sequences, with 22% found just once. The sequence came from a woman aged 65 to 85 with Graves' ophthalmopathy. This chain connects TRBV7-9 to TRBJ1-1; the D gene is possibly TRBD1 (5 bases). The sequencing input was blood. This CDR3 is CASSLERRGTEASF. CDR3 in DNA: TGTGCCAGCAGCTTAGAAAGGAGGGGCACTGAAGCTTCCTTT.